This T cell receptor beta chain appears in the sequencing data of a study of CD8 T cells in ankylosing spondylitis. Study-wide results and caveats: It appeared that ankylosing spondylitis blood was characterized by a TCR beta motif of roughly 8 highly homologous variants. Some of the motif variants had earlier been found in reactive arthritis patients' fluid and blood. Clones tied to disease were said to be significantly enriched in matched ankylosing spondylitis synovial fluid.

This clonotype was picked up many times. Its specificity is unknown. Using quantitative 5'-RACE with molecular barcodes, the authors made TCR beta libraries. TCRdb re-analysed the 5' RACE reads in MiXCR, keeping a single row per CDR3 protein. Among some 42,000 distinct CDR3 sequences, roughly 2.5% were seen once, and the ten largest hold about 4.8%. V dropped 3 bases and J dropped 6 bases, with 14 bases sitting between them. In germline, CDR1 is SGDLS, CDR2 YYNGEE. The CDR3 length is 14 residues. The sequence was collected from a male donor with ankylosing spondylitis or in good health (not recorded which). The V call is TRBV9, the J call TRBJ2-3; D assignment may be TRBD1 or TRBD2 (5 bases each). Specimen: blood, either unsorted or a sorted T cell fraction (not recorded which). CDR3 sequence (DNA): TGTGCCAGCAGCGGACCGGCCGGGGCCGATACGCAGTATTTT. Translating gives CASSGPAGADTQYF. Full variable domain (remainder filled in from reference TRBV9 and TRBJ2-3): DSGVTQTPKHLITATGQRVTLRCSPRSGDLSVYWYQQSLDQGLQFLIQYYNGEERAKGNILERFSAQQFPDLHSELNLSSLELGDSALYFCASSGPAGADTQYFGPGTRLTVL.